The clone carrying this TCR beta chain has more than one count but fewer than ten. Its target is not known. Germline-derived CDR1 and CDR2 are SGHRS and YFSETQ. V was clipped by 4 bases and J by 4 bases; unmatched bases: 11. This CDR3 contains 16 residues. This record belongs to a study of T cells in Graves' hyperthyroidism and ophthalmopathy. Study results and limitations: Ophthalmopathy was separated from stable hyperthyroidism by a 13 V-J model. Appearing also in blood were most of the thyroid clonotypes expanded above 0.001.

RNA transcripts yielded amplified TCR beta CDR3 regions. Researchers ran a first-round RT-PCR on the TCR CDR3 using the HTBI primer set. TCRdb ran MiXCR on the multiplex PCR reads and lists one entry per CDR3 protein. The sample includes about 560,000 distinct CDR3 sequences, around 14% of them seen just once. Hyperthyroidism patients were newly diagnosed, had disease duration under 2 months, and were aged 18 to 65 years. Clinical symptoms, serum thyroxine and TRAb, thyroid ultrasound and orbital computed tomography were used for the diagnoses. This chain connects TRBV5-1 to TRBJ2-5; the match to TRBD1 covers 9 bases. This clonotype was obtained from a woman in her twenties or thirties with Graves' hyperthyroidism. Sequencing used blood. CDR3 residues: CASSLRTGATGETQYF. CDR3 nucleotide sequence: TGCGCCAGCAGCCTTCGGACAGGGGCAACGGGAGAGACCCAGTACTTC.